A selection of T cell receptor beta chains follows, all from one sample in a study of cytomegalovirus exposure and HLA in healthy donors. Method: immunoSEQ multiplex PCR; TCRdb's copy keeps in-frame clones and lacks some. The profile shows more than 70,000 clones, roughly 70% of them singletons. The sample was PBMCs. Receptors were obtained from a woman aged 45-60 years in good health and CMV-seropositive. CDR3s include the opening cysteine and the closing phenylalanine or tryptophan. A D gene is named only where the DNA matches it firmly. A row's size may be missing; if present it is once, few, many or a size class.

j_call: TRBJ1-1
cdr3_length: 14
d_call: -
v_call: TRBV7-2
clone_size: -
cdr3_nt: TGTGCCAGCAGCACCCGGGCCGGGAGCACTGAAGCTTTCTTT
cdr3_aa: CASSTRAGSTEAFF

j_call: TRBJ1-4
cdr3_length: 15
d_call: TRBD1
v_call: TRBV30
clone_size: -
cdr3_nt: TGTGCCTGGAGTGCCCCCGGGACAGGGAGCGAAAAACTGTTTTTT
cdr3_aa: CAWSAPGTGSEKLFF

j_call: TRBJ2-2
cdr3_length: 14
d_call: -
v_call: TRBV6-6
clone_size: -
cdr3_nt: TGTGCCAGCAGCCCCGCTGTGGCCACCGGGGAGCTGTTTTTT
cdr3_aa: CASSPAVATGELFF

j_call: TRBJ2-7
cdr3_length: 14
d_call: TRBD1
v_call: TRBV10-1
clone_size: -
cdr3_nt: TGCGCCAGCAACCCGGGACAGGGGCCATACGAGCAGTACTTC
cdr3_aa: CASNPGQGPYEQYF

j_call: TRBJ2-7
cdr3_length: 11
d_call: TRBD1
v_call: TRBV11-3
clone_size: few
cdr3_nt: TGTGCCAGCAGCGAGGGACAGGAGCAGTACTTC
cdr3_aa: CASSEGQEQYF

j_call: TRBJ2-7
cdr3_length: 12
d_call: -
v_call: TRBV6-1
clone_size: -
cdr3_nt: TGTGCCAGCAGTGCCAGGTGGGACGAGCAGTACTTC
cdr3_aa: CASSARWDEQYF

j_call: TRBJ2-3
cdr3_length: 14
d_call: TRBD2
v_call: TRBV10-2
clone_size: -
cdr3_nt: TGCGCCAGCAGTACGGGACTAGCGGGTGAGACGCAGTATTTT
cdr3_aa: CASSTGLAGETQYF

j_call: TRBJ2-7
cdr3_length: 14
d_call: TRBD2
v_call: TRBV5-1
clone_size: -
cdr3_nt: TGCGCCAGCAGCTTGGAGACTAGCAGTGGCGAGCAGTACTTC
cdr3_aa: CASSLETSSGEQYF

j_call: TRBJ2-7
cdr3_length: 16
d_call: TRBD2
v_call: TRBV27
clone_size: -
cdr3_nt: TGTGCCAGCAGTCCCTTACTAGCGAACACTCCCGGAGAGCAGTACTTC
cdr3_aa: CASSPLLANTPGEQYF

j_call: TRBJ2-3
cdr3_length: 13
d_call: -
v_call: TRBV27
clone_size: -
cdr3_nt: TGTGCCAGCATGGTCTATTCCACAGATACGCAGTATTTT
cdr3_aa: CASMVYSTDTQYF

j_call: TRBJ1-2
cdr3_length: 14
d_call: TRBD1
v_call: TRBV5-4
clone_size: -
cdr3_nt: TGTGCCAGCAGCCCAGGACAGGGAAACTATGGCTACACCTTC
cdr3_aa: CASSPGQGNYGYTF

j_call: TRBJ2-7
cdr3_length: 15
d_call: -
v_call: TRBV6-1
clone_size: -
cdr3_nt: TGTGCCAGCAGCAACTGCCTGACAGGAACCTACGAGCAGTACTTC
cdr3_aa: CASSNCLTGTYEQYF